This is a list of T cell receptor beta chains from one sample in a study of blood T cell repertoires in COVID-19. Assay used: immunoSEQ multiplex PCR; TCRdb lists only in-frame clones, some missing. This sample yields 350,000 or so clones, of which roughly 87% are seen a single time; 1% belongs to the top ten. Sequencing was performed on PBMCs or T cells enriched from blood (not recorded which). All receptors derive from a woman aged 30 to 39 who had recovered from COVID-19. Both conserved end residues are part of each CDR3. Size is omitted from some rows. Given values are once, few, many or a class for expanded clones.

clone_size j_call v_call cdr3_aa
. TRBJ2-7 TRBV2 CASRGGREQYF
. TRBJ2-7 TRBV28 CASSPVAGQGAYEQYF
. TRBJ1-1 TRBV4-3 CASSPQTGGVRNTEAFF
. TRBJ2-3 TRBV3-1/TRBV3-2 CASSPLAGEDTQYF
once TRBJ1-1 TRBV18 CASSLRAPRSEAFF
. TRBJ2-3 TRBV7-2 CASSLGRGGLADTQYF
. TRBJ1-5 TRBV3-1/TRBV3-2 CASSQAQDQPQHF
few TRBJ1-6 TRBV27 CASSLRTANSPLHF
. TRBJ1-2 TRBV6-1 CASSEVPPRGRKGYTF
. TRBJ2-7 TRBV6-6 CASRQNPGLREQYF
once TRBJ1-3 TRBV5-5 CASSAWTEAGNTIYF
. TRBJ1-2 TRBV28 CASSGGSGYGYTF
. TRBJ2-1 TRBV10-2 CASSTGGLGNEQFF
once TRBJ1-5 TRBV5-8 CASRGRQGSNQPQHF
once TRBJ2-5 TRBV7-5 CVRSLPGTSGFQETQYF
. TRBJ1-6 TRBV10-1 CASSEENSPLHF
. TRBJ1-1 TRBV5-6 CASSLRTGGTGTEAFF
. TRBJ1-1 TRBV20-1 CSASSPGNTEAFF
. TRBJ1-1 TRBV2 CASNDVGLGTEAFF
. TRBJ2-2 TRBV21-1 CASSEGQGASLTGELFF
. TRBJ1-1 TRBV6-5 CASSSQGYTEAFF
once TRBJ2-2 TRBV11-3 CASSEYNTGELFF